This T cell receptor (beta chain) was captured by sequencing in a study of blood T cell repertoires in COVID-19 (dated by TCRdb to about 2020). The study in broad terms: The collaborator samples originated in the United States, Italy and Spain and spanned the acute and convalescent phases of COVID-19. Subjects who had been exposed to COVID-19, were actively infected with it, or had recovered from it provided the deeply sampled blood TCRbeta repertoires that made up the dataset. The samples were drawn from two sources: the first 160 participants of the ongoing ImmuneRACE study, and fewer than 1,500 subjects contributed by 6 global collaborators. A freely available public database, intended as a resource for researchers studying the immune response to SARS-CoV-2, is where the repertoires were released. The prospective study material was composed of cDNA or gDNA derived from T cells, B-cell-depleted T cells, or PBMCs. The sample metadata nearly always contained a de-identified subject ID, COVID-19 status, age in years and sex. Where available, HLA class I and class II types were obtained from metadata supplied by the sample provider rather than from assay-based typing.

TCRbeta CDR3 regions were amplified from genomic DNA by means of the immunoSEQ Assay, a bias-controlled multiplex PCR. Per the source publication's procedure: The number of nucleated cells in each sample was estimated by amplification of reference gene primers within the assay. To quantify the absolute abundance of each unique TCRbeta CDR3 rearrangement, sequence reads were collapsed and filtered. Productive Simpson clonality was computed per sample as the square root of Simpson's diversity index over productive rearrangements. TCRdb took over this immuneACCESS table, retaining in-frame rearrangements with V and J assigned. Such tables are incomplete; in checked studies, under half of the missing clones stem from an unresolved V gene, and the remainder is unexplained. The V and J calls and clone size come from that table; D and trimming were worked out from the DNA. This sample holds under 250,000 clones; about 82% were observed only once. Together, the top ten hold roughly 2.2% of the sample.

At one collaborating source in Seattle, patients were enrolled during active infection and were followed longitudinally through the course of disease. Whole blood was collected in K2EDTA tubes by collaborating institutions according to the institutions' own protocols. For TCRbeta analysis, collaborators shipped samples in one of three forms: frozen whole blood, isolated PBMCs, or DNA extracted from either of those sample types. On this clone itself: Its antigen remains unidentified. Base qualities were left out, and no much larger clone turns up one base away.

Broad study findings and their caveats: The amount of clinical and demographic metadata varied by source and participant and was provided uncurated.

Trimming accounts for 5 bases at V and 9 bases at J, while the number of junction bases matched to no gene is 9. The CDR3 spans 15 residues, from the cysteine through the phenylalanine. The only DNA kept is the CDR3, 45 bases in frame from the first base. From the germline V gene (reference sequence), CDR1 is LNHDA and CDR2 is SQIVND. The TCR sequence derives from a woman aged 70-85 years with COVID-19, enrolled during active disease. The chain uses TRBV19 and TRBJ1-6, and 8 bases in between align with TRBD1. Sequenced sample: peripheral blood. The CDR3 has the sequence CASSAGQGRISPLHF. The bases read TGTGCCAGTAGTGCCGGACAGGGCCGTATTTCACCCCTCCACTTT.